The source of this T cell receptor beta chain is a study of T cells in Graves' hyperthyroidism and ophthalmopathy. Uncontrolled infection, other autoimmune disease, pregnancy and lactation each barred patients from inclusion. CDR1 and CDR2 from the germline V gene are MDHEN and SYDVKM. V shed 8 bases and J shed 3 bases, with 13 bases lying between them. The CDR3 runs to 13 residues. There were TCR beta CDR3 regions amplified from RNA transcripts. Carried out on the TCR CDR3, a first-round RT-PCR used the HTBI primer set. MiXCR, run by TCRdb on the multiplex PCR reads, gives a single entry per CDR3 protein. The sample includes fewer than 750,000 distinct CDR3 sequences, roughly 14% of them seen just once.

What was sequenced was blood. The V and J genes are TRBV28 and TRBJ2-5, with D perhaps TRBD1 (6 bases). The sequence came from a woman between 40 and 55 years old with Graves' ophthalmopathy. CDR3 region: CASLGHPEETQYF. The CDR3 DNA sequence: TGTGCCAGCTTGGGACACCCCGAAGAGACCCAGTACTTC.